This T cell receptor beta chain was sequenced for a study of cytotoxic CD8 clonotypes in ibrutinib-treated CLL. Study-level information: Partial response was seen in approximately 25 patients and complete response in 2; after median about 70 months, approximately 14 stayed remitted, around 12 progressed. Study-level findings and limits: Under therapy, public clonotypes either contracted or stayed stable, and they were uncommon. Clonality (at baseline) was higher than in age-matched healthy donors and tracked circulating CD8+ T-cell counts.

Regarding this clone: No antigen is known for it.

Clones were sequenced by immunoSEQ multiplex PCR, and TCRdb holds only the in-frame ones, with some missing. The sample holds 150,000 or so clones; nearly 90% are singletons and the top ten take about 2.9%. Cryopreserved PBMCs provided around 2.2 micrograms of genomic DNA for the TCR beta libraries. This CDR3 contains 13 residues. Per germline, CDR1 SGHRS and CDR2 YFSETQ. V shed 4 bases, J shed 5 bases, and the junction held 3 bases outside the gene matches. The receptor comes from a human donor with chronic lymphocytic leukemia. The sample was PBMCs, taken at disease progression, from a patient treated with ibrutinib. The V gene is TRBV5-1, the J gene TRBJ1-1; 9 bases map to TRBD1. CDR3 region: CASSPGQGTEAFF. CDR3 DNA sequence: TGCGCCAGCAGCCCAGGACAGGGGACTGAAGCTTTCTTT.